These 9 T cell receptor beta chains originate from one sample sequenced in a study of T-cell reconstitution after alpha-beta-depleted transplantation in children. Preparing the TCRbeta library involved the use of unique molecular identifiers. TCRdb processed the PCR reads anew with MiXCR; each CDR3 protein has one entry. The sample holds around 500,000 distinct CDR3 sequences, approximately 13% seen once. Sequences were derived from PBMCs from the stem cell graft donor, sampled from the stem cell graft. The receptor source for this set is a human donor who donated a stem cell graft to a child with combined immunodeficiency.

This clonotype has ten or more counts. The V call is TRBV4-2, the J call TRBJ2-5, with 12 bases that match TRBD2. This CDR3 is built from 15 residues. Germline trimming cut 4 bases from V and 5 bases from J; bases unmatched to any gene: 5. Germline CDR1 reads LGHNA; CDR2 reads YNFKEQ. The CDR3 region is CASSPRLAGDETQYF. The CDR3 nucleotides read TGTGCCAGCAGCCCCCGACTAGCGGGGGATGAGACCCAGTACTTC.

The rearrangement links TRBV13 to TRBJ2-5; TRBD1 matches at 7 bases. CDR1 PRHDT and CDR2 FYEKMQ come from the germline V gene (reference sequence). This CDR3 is 12 amino acids long. V dropped 5 bases and J dropped 13; count of bases not matched to a gene: 10. CDR3 coding DNA: TGTGCCAGCAGCAACCTTACAGGGGTACCGTACTTC. Translation: CASSNLTGVPYF.

The V gene is TRBV19, the J gene TRBJ2-7; no clear D. Per the germline V gene, CDR1 is LNHDA and CDR2 is SQIVND (reference sequence). The CDR3 contains 15 residues. V lost 3 bases to trimming and J lost 6 bases, with 18 bases between them. CDR3 loop: CASSITDRASGEQYF. DNA of the CDR3: TGTGCCAGTAGTATTACGGATCGGGCGAGTGGCGAGCAGTACTTC.

Ten or more counts support this clonotype. The chain has TRBV7-3 and TRBJ1-1, with TRBD1 as a possible D gene (6 bases). This CDR3 region has 14 residues. CDR1 is SGHTA, CDR2 FQGTGA, per germline. The V end lost 5 bases, the J end lost 7 bases, and 17 bases lay between the germline ends. CDR3 sequence: CASSLGGGQREAFF. CDR3 bases: TGTGCCAGCAGCCTGGGGGGCGGACAGCGTGAAGCTTTCTTT.

V gene TRBV4-3 combines with J gene TRBJ2-3; no reliable D call. Looked up from germline, CDR1 is LGHNA and CDR2 is YSLEER. The V end was cut by 2 bases, the J end by 6 bases, with 12 bases between. The length of the CDR3 is 14 residues. CDR3 sequence reads: CASSQMRPGDTQYF. The CDR3 DNA reads as TGCGCCAGCAGCCAAATGCGCCCCGGGGATACGCAGTATTTT.

This clonotype was seen at least ten times. The rearrangement uses TRBV15 and TRBJ1-4; D not resolved. V was cut by 0 bases and J by 7 bases, with 12 bases left in between. Germline CDR1 and CDR2: LNHNV and YYDKDF (reference sequence). The CDR3 spans 15 residues. In nucleotides, the CDR3 is TGTGCCACCAGCAGAGACGGTACCTTCAGTGAAAAACTGTTTTTT. Its translation is CATSRDGTFSEKLFF.

This clonotype has a handful of counts. The V gene is TRBV12-3 or TRBV12-4, the J gene TRBJ1-1; D not certain. CDR3 length: 14 amino acids. V shed 8 bases and J shed 4 bases, with 17 bases lying between them. The CDR3 nucleotides read TGTGCCAGCCTGTTTGGGAGGACGAGCACTGAAGCTTTCTTT. This codes for CASLFGRTSTEAFF.

This clonotype was detected a few times. Its ends do not fully match the called genes, so a read error is possible. The chain joins TRBV7-2 to TRBJ2-5, with D unclear. The CDR3 length is 16 residues. CDR1 SGHTA and CDR2 FQGNSA come from the germline V gene. The CDR3 bases are TGTGCCAGCAGCTTTGGCAGCCCAAATCCCCAAGAAACCCAGTACTTC. Its protein product is CASSFGSPNPQETQYF.

The chain employs TRBV7-3 and TRBJ2-1; 11 nucleotides match TRBD2. In germline, CDR1 is SGHTA, CDR2 FQGTGA. The V gene end was trimmed by 1 base and the J gene end by 2 bases; junction bases not matched to a gene: 7. The CDR3 contains 18 residues. As DNA, the CDR3 is TGTGCCAGCAGCTTAAGGGTTGGTAGCGGGGGGGCCTACAATGAGCAGTTCTTC. It encodes CASSLRVGSGGAYNEQFF.